Listed below are T cell receptor beta chains from one sample, sequenced in a study of blood T cell repertoires in COVID-19. Clones were sequenced by immunoSEQ multiplex PCR, and TCRdb holds only the in-frame ones, with some missing. The profile shows under 300,000 clones, roughly 83% of them singletons. Material for sequencing was peripheral blood. These receptors were obtained from a human donor with COVID-19, enrolled during active disease. The donor label of this sample is uncertain. The CDR3 runs from the conserved cysteine through the conserved F or W. D genes are given only for firm matches. Clone size is given for some rows only: seen once, a few or many times, or a class if the clone is expanded.

j_call clone_size v_call d_call cdr3_nt cdr3_aa
TRBJ1-4 - TRBV27 - TGTGCCAGCAGTTTGGGGGGCGGGGGTGAAAAACTGTTTTTT CASSLGGGGEKLFF
TRBJ1-1 - TRBV28 - TGTGCCAGCAGTTTTAGGGGAACTACCACTGCTACAAGGGCTTTCTTT CASSFRGTTTATRAFF
TRBJ2-1 - TRBV5-4 TRBD2 TGTGCCAGCAGCCCTCGGACGGGAGGGGCCTACAATGAGCAGTTCTTC CASSPRTGGAYNEQFF
TRBJ1-6 once TRBV28 - TGTGCCAGCAGTATTCTTACACCCATGGATTCACCCCTCCACTTT CASSILTPMDSPLHF
TRBJ1-2 - TRBV6-1 - TGTGCCAGCAGTGAAACTGGGCAGGGCAGTGGCTACACCTTC CASSETGQGSGYTF
TRBJ1-1 - TRBV5-6 TRBD1 TGTGCCAGCAGCTTGGCAGGACAGGGGTTAGCTGAAGCTTTCTTT CASSLAGQGLAEAFF
TRBJ2-1 - TRBV28 TRBD2 TGTGCCAGCAGGAGGCTAGCGGGAGCTTCAATTGACAATGAGCAGTTCTTC CASRRLAGASIDNEQFF
TRBJ2-5 - TRBV4-1 - TGCGCCAGCAGCCAAGTATGGAGTTCGGGGGGCGACAGGAAGACCCAGTACTTC CASSQVWSSGGDRKTQYF
TRBJ1-1 - TRBV28 - TGTGCCAGCTGCCCCTCCGGACAGCTCCAGAACACTGAAGCTTTCTTT CASCPSGQLQNTEAFF
TRBJ2-7 - TRBV29-1 TRBD2 TGCAGCGTAGCCACTAGCGGAAGCTACGAGCAGTACTTC CSVATSGSYEQYF
TRBJ2-1 - TRBV30 TRBD1 TGTGCCTGGAGTGGTAGAATCGGGACAGGGGGATACAATGAGCAGTTCTTC CAWSGRIGTGGYNEQFF
TRBJ1-1 - TRBV7-9 - TGTGCCAGCAGCTTATTTACGGGGAACACTGAAGCTTTCTTT CASSLFTGNTEAFF
TRBJ2-7 - TRBV6-6 - TGTGCCAGCAGCCTCGGAGGCTCCGTTGGGGCCTACGAGCAGTACTTC CASSLGGSVGAYEQYF
TRBJ1-4 - TRBV6-5 - TGTGCCAGCAGTTACGGCTTTGGTCAGGCAATTGAAAAACTGTTTTTT CASSYGFGQAIEKLFF
TRBJ2-1 few TRBV11-2 TRBD2 TGTGCCAGCAGCTTAGATTTTAGTCTCGGCGGGAGGGCCACGTGGCAGTTCTTC CASSLDFSLGGRATWQFF
TRBJ1-4 - TRBV6-1 TRBD1 TGTGCCAGCAGTGAACCAAGGGACAGGTTAAGTGCAACTAATGAAAAACTGTTTTTT CASSEPRDRLSATNEKLFF
TRBJ2-3 - TRBV29-1 TRBD1 TGCAGCGTTGAAGGGGGACAGGGAAACACAGATACGCAGTATTTT CSVEGGQGNTDTQYF
TRBJ2-7 - TRBV7-9 TRBD2 TGTGCCAGCAGCTTAGTAGGGAGCGGGAGGGATTACGAGCAGTACTTC CASSLVGSGRDYEQYF
TRBJ2-7 - TRBV11-3 TRBD1 TGTGCCAGCAGCTTAGATCCCCCCGGACAGGGGAGAGACGAGCAGTACTTC CASSLDPPGQGRDEQYF
TRBJ1-3 many TRBV28 TRBD1 TGTGCCAGCAGGAACCCAGTCGTGTCCGGGACAGGGGGCCGAGACACCATATATTTT CASRNPVVSGTGGRDTIYF
TRBJ2-7 - TRBV4-1 - TGCGCCAGCAGCCAAGGCAGAGCGGACGGCTACGAGCAGTACTTC CASSQGRADGYEQYF
TRBJ2-3 - TRBV30 TRBD1 TGTGCCTGGAGGAAACAGGGGGTTGGCACAGATACGCAGTATTTT CAWRKQGVGTDTQYF
TRBJ2-7 - TRBV5-1 TRBD1 TGCGCCAGCAGCATGTGGGACAGGGAGTACGAGCAGTACTTC CASSMWDREYEQYF
TRBJ2-1 - TRBV7-3 TRBD2 TGTGCCAGCAGCTTAGAGGCTAGCGGCTACAATGAGCAGTTCTTC CASSLEASGYNEQFF
TRBJ1-2 - TRBV7-2 - TGTGCCAGCAGTCCGAGCGCAGGGGCGGTCTATGGCTACACCTTC CASSPSAGAVYGYTF
TRBJ2-3 - TRBV12-3/TRBV12-4 - TGTGCCAGCAGCCCGGGGTATACGCAGTATTTT CASSPGYTQYF
TRBJ2-7 - TRBV9 TRBD1 TGTGCCAGCAGCCTTGGACAGGGCCGCTCCTACGAGCAGTACTTC CASSLGQGRSYEQYF
TRBJ2-7 - TRBV6-4 TRBD2 TGTGCCAGCAGTCACCTTGGCGGGAGGGCAACCCCAAAGTGGTACGAGCAGTACTTC CASSHLGGRATPKWYEQYF
TRBJ1-1 - TRBV5-1 - TGCGCCAGCAGCTTGGCCAGGGAGAACACTGAAGCTTTCTTT CASSLARENTEAFF
TRBJ1-1 once TRBV19 TRBD1 TGTGCCAGTAGTACATTTGGACAGGGAAGGGCCACTGAAGCTTTCTTT CASSTFGQGRATEAFF
TRBJ2-2 few TRBV7-9 - TGTGCCAGCAGCTTTGGCGGGCCTAACACCGGGGAGCTGTTTTTT CASSFGGPNTGELFF
TRBJ2-3 - TRBV9 TRBD2 TGTGCCAGCAGCGTAGGAGCTAGCGGGGGAGGAGATACGCAGTATTTT CASSVGASGGGDTQYF
TRBJ2-5 - TRBV15 - TGTGCCACCAGCAGAAGCGGACAGACCCAAGAGACCCAGTACTTC CATSRSGQTQETQYF